These T cell receptor beta chains were read from a single sample in a study of T-cell memory formation after mild COVID-19. From the 5' RACE reads, TCRdb called clonotypes with MiXCR, one entry per CDR3 protein. This table holds fewer than 650,000 distinct CDR3 sequences, roughly 17% found once. Sequencing was done on a sample of PBMCs or a T cell subset sorted from them (not recorded which). The source is an adult woman who had mild COVID-19 (a few samples of this study predate the infection). Cell type and time point are not known. Each CDR3 is given with its conserved first and last residue. Each record gives: D gene, clone size, J gene, V gene, CDR3 DNA, CDR3 protein. A D gene is named only where the DNA matches it firmly. Clone sizes are given selectively: once, few, many, or a class where the clone is expanded.

d_gene: TRBD1; abundance: -; j_gene: TRBJ2-3; v_gene: TRBV24-1; CDR3nt: TGTGCCACCAGCGGACAGGGGGCGAGCACAGATACGCAGTATTTT; CDR3aa: CATSGQGASTDTQYF
d_gene: TRBD1; abundance: -; j_gene: TRBJ2-7; v_gene: TRBV19; CDR3nt: TGTGCCAGTAGTTCATTTTCCTCCGGGGACAGGGACTACGAGCAGTACTTC; CDR3aa: CASSSFSSGDRDYEQYF
d_gene: -; abundance: -; j_gene: TRBJ2-5; v_gene: TRBV11-2; CDR3nt: TGTGCCAGCAGCTTAGATCACTGGAGGGGGCTCCAAGAGACCCAGTACTTC; CDR3aa: CASSLDHWRGLQETQYF
d_gene: -; abundance: -; j_gene: TRBJ1-1; v_gene: TRBV12-3/TRBV12-4; CDR3nt: TGTGCCAGCAGTTTTGGACCGAAGGGCACTGAAGCTTTCTTT; CDR3aa: CASSFGPKGTEAFF
d_gene: -; abundance: -; j_gene: TRBJ2-1; v_gene: TRBV7-9; CDR3nt: TGTGCCAGCAGCCGGAACAGGGTGGGCAATGAGCAGTTCTTC; CDR3aa: CASSRNRVGNEQFF
d_gene: -; abundance: -; j_gene: TRBJ2-1; v_gene: TRBV12-3/TRBV12-4; CDR3nt: TGTGCCAGCAGTTTTATAGGCCAGGGGATTGAGCAGTTCTTC; CDR3aa: CASSFIGQGIEQFF
d_gene: TRBD2; abundance: -; j_gene: TRBJ2-5; v_gene: TRBV9; CDR3nt: TGTGCCAGCAGCCCGCGGACTAGCGGGTTACAAGAGACCCAGTACTTC; CDR3aa: CASSPRTSGLQETQYF
d_gene: -; abundance: -; j_gene: TRBJ1-1; v_gene: TRBV3-1; CDR3nt: TGTGCCAGCAGCTATAAGGGGGTTGGCACTGAAGCTTTCTTT; CDR3aa: CASSYKGVGTEAFF
d_gene: -; abundance: few; j_gene: TRBJ2-1; v_gene: TRBV6-6; CDR3nt: TGTGCCAGCAGTTACTCCAGGGGCGGAGTCGGGTACAATGAGCAGTTCTTC; CDR3aa: CASSYSRGGVGYNEQFF
d_gene: -; abundance: -; j_gene: TRBJ1-1; v_gene: TRBV20-1; CDR3nt: TGCAGTGCTACGGTCCGGGACCTAATGAACACTGAAGCTTTCTTT; CDR3aa: CSATVRDLMNTEAFF
d_gene: -; abundance: few; j_gene: TRBJ2-7; v_gene: TRBV18; CDR3nt: TGTGCCAGCTCACCACCTAGTTACTCCTACGAGCAGTACTTC; CDR3aa: CASSPPSYSYEQYF
d_gene: TRBD1; abundance: -; j_gene: TRBJ2-3; v_gene: TRBV2; CDR3nt: TGTGCCAGCGGCGGACAGGGAAGGGGCAATACGCAGTATTTT; CDR3aa: CASGGQGRGNTQYF
d_gene: -; abundance: few; j_gene: TRBJ1-1; v_gene: TRBV6-2/TRBV6-3; CDR3nt: TGTGCCAGCAGTCACCAACATCTAAGGGGCGGGAACACTGAAGCTTTCTTT; CDR3aa: CASSHQHLRGGNTEAFF
d_gene: -; abundance: -; j_gene: TRBJ2-1; v_gene: TRBV14; CDR3nt: TGTGCCAGCAGAGGTATGCCGGGAAACAATGAGCAGTTCTTC; CDR3aa: CASRGMPGNNEQFF
d_gene: -; abundance: few; j_gene: TRBJ2-7; v_gene: TRBV12-3/TRBV12-4; CDR3nt: TGTGCCAGCAGCCATCGGACCTCATACTACGAGCAGTACTTC; CDR3aa: CASSHRTSYYEQYF
d_gene: -; abundance: few; j_gene: TRBJ1-2; v_gene: TRBV20-1; CDR3nt: TGCAGTGCTAGAGATGCAACTTATGGCTACACCTTC; CDR3aa: CSARDATYGYTF
d_gene: -; abundance: -; j_gene: TRBJ1-1; v_gene: TRBV2; CDR3nt: TGTGCCAGCCGTAACGATCTCAACACTGAAGCTTTCTTT; CDR3aa: CASRNDLNTEAFF
d_gene: TRBD2; abundance: few; j_gene: TRBJ2-2; v_gene: TRBV11-3; CDR3nt: TGTGCCAGCAGCCCACCTAGCGGGTCTGCGTCCGGGGAGCTGTTTTTT; CDR3aa: CASSPPSGSASGELFF
d_gene: -; abundance: -; j_gene: TRBJ2-1; v_gene: TRBV5-6; CDR3nt: TGTGCCAGCAGCTTGTTAGGGACGTTGAGCCGATTC; CDR3aa: CASSLLGTLSRF
d_gene: TRBD1; abundance: -; j_gene: TRBJ1-1; v_gene: TRBV7-9; CDR3nt: TGTGCCAGCAGCCCAGACGACAGGGCGAGTGAAGCTTTCTTT; CDR3aa: CASSPDDRASEAFF
d_gene: -; abundance: -; j_gene: TRBJ1-1; v_gene: TRBV27; CDR3nt: TGTGCCAGTCAATTAGGCCGGGACACTGAAGCTTTCTTT; CDR3aa: CASQLGRDTEAFF
d_gene: TRBD1; abundance: -; j_gene: TRBJ1-5; v_gene: TRBV20-1; CDR3nt: TGCAGTGTGGCACAGGGGGATGTTGTCAATCAGCCCCAGCATTTT; CDR3aa: CSVAQGDVVNQPQHF
d_gene: -; abundance: many; j_gene: TRBJ1-5; v_gene: TRBV7-2; CDR3nt: TGTGCCAGCAGCGTGACACGGAATCAGCCCCAGCATTTT; CDR3aa: CASSVTRNQPQHF
d_gene: TRBD1; abundance: few; j_gene: TRBJ2-7; v_gene: TRBV11-3; CDR3nt: TGTGCCAGCAACCCGAGGGGACAGGGGCTTCCGTACGAGCAGTACTTC; CDR3aa: CASNPRGQGLPYEQYF
d_gene: TRBD2; abundance: few; j_gene: TRBJ2-1; v_gene: TRBV10-3; CDR3nt: TGTGCCATCAGTGAGTCTTCGGGAGGGCCACCCAATGAGCAGTTCTTC; CDR3aa: CAISESSGGPPNEQFF
d_gene: -; abundance: -; j_gene: TRBJ1-1; v_gene: TRBV20-1; CDR3nt: TGCAGTGCTAGACAGGGGATAAACACTGAAGCTTTCTTT; CDR3aa: CSARQGINTEAFF
d_gene: -; abundance: few; j_gene: TRBJ1-6; v_gene: TRBV7-9; CDR3nt: TGTGCCAGCTTAGGCCTCGAGGCGAATTCACCCCTCCACTTT; CDR3aa: CASLGLEANSPLHF
d_gene: -; abundance: -; j_gene: TRBJ1-2; v_gene: TRBV15; CDR3nt: TGTGCCACCAGCAGTCGGGACCGTAACTATGGCTACACCTTC; CDR3aa: CATSSRDRNYGYTF
d_gene: -; abundance: few; j_gene: TRBJ1-5; v_gene: TRBV4-1; CDR3nt: TGCGCCAGCAGCCAAGGGGTTACAGGGACTGACCAGCCCCAGCATTTT; CDR3aa: CASSQGVTGTDQPQHF
d_gene: TRBD1; abundance: -; j_gene: TRBJ1-1; v_gene: TRBV11-2; CDR3nt: TGTGCCAGCAGCTTAGATATTGGGGACAGGGAGAGGAACACTGAAGCTTTCTTT; CDR3aa: CASSLDIGDRERNTEAFF
d_gene: TRBD2; abundance: few; j_gene: TRBJ2-1; v_gene: TRBV7-3; CDR3nt: TGTGCCAGCAGCTCGGAAAATAGGGAGGGGCAGTTCTTC; CDR3aa: CASSSENREGQFF
d_gene: -; abundance: few; j_gene: TRBJ1-2; v_gene: TRBV20-1; CDR3nt: TGCAGTGCTAGCCCGGCGCGGGACTATGGCTACACCTTC; CDR3aa: CSASPARDYGYTF
d_gene: -; abundance: few; j_gene: TRBJ1-2; v_gene: TRBV7-2; CDR3nt: TGTGCCAGCAGCTTCTACAGGGTAGGCGGCTACACCTTC; CDR3aa: CASSFYRVGGYTF
d_gene: -; abundance: few; j_gene: TRBJ1-5; v_gene: TRBV6-2/TRBV6-3; CDR3nt: TGTGCCAGCAGCCGGGACGAGAGGCAGCCCCAGCATTTT; CDR3aa: CASSRDERQPQHF
d_gene: TRBD1; abundance: many; j_gene: TRBJ2-7; v_gene: TRBV7-9; CDR3nt: TGTGCCAGCAGCCCAGCGGGACAGGGACTTTACGAGCAGTACTTC; CDR3aa: CASSPAGQGLYEQYF
d_gene: TRBD2; abundance: -; j_gene: TRBJ2-2; v_gene: TRBV6-5; CDR3nt: TGTGCCAGCAGTTCGAAGCAGACTAGCGGGATCACCGGGGAGCTGTTTTTT; CDR3aa: CASSSKQTSGITGELFF
d_gene: TRBD1; abundance: -; j_gene: TRBJ2-1; v_gene: TRBV6-6; CDR3nt: TGTGCCAGCAGGACCGGGACAGCTATCCACAATGAGCAGTTCTTC; CDR3aa: CASRTGTAIHNEQFF
d_gene: -; abundance: -; j_gene: TRBJ1-1; v_gene: TRBV20-1; CDR3nt: TGCAGTGCTAGAGCGGAGTCTATGAACACTGAAGCTTTCTTT; CDR3aa: CSARAESMNTEAFF
d_gene: TRBD2; abundance: -; j_gene: TRBJ2-1; v_gene: TRBV11-3; CDR3nt: TGTGCCAGCAGCTCTCTATTAGCGGGAGGAAGGAATGAGCAGTTCTTC; CDR3aa: CASSSLLAGGRNEQFF
d_gene: TRBD1; abundance: -; j_gene: TRBJ2-7; v_gene: TRBV24-1; CDR3nt: TGTGCCACCAGTGACACCGGGACAGGGGTCTACGAGCAGTACTTC; CDR3aa: CATSDTGTGVYEQYF
d_gene: -; abundance: -; j_gene: TRBJ2-5; v_gene: TRBV3-1; CDR3nt: TGTGCCAGCACCCGAAATGGGAGAGAGACCCAGTACTTC; CDR3aa: CASTRNGRETQYF
d_gene: TRBD1; abundance: -; j_gene: TRBJ2-3; v_gene: TRBV7-3; CDR3nt: TGTGCCAGCGACCTGACAGGGGTCTTTTCCACAGATACGCAGTATTTT; CDR3aa: CASDLTGVFSTDTQYF